These 8 T cell receptor beta chains originate from one sample sequenced in a study of Graves' ophthalmopathy and Graves' hyperthyroidism. Amplification of TCR beta CDR3 regions used RNA transcripts. After a first-round RT-PCR with HTBI primers, a second-round multiplex PCR was run. TCRdb called the multiplex PCR reads again in MiXCR, with one record for every CDR3 protein. The data show around 1.1 million distinct CDR3 sequences, 35% to 40% seen once. The sequencing input was peripheral blood or thyroid tissue (not recorded which). All receptors derive from an adult man with Graves' hyperthyroidism.

The chain links TRBV11-2 to TRBJ2-7; 11 nucleotides match TRBD2. Germline CDR1 and CDR2: SGHAT and FQNNGV. The junction had 7 bases not matched to a gene; V was cut back by 1 base and J by 2 bases. The CDR3 loop spans 17 amino acids. The CDR3 region is CASSLALAGAIPYEQYF. CDR3 in DNA: TGTGCCAGCAGCTTAGCACTAGCGGGGGCAATCCCCTACGAGCAGTACTTC.

The CDR3 protein is CASTQQGAYEQYF. CDR3 nucleotides: TGTGCCAGCACCCAACAGGGGGCCTACGAGCAGTACTTC. J is TRBJ2-7 and V is TRBV13; 8 bases are shared with TRBD1. The V gene end was trimmed by 7 bases and the J gene end by 2 bases; junction bases not matched to a gene: 4. Germline assignment: CDR1 PRHDT and CDR2 FYEKMQ (reference sequence). The CDR3 is 13 amino acids.

This clonotype appeared many times. The V and J genes are TRBV7-2 and TRBJ1-5; the match to TRBD1 covers 7 bases. CDR3 size: 15 residues. The V and J ends lost 2 bases and 6 bases, in that order; junction bases with no gene match: 7. The V gene's germline CDR1 is SGHTA and CDR2 FQGNSA. DNA for the CDR3: TGTGCCAGCAGCTTATCGCTAGGGGGCGGTCAGCCCCAGCATTTT. Its protein is CASSLSLGGGQPQHF. The full variable domain, rest sourced from reference TRBV7-2 and TRBJ1-5, is GAGVSQSPSNKVTEKGKDVELRCDPISGHTALYWYRQSLGQGLEFLIYFQGNSAPDKSGLPSDRFSAERTGGSVSTLTIQRTQQEDSAVYLCASSLSLGGGQPQHFGDGTRLSIL.

This clonotype showed up many times. The J gene is TRBJ1-2, the V gene TRBV14, with D possibly matching TRBD1 (6 bases). Germline-derived CDR1 and CDR2 are SGHDN and FVKESK. V was clipped by 0 bases and J by 8 bases, with 16 bases between them. The CDR3 runs to 15 residues. CDR3 nucleotide sequence: TGTGCCAGCAGCCAAGAGGGGGCGGCCTGGATCGGCTACACCTTC. It yields the protein CASSQEGAAWIGYTF.

This clonotype was counted a few times. The J gene is TRBJ2-7, the V gene TRBV7-4; no definite D call. The CDR3 spans 13 residues. From germline, CDR1 is SGHVT and CDR2 SQSDAQ. V lost 3 bases and J lost 6, with 12 bases in between. As DNA, the CDR3 is TGTGCCAGCAGCTTGGTCGTCTACCGCGAGCAGTACTTC. It translates to CASSLVVYREQYF.

CDR3 sequence: CASSYPPEQYF. The CDR3 DNA reads TGTGCCAGCAGCTACCCCCCCGAGCAGTACTTC. This chain connects TRBV27 to TRBJ2-7, with D unclear. From germline, CDR1 is MNHEY and CDR2 SMNVEV (reference sequence). The germline V and J ends were trimmed by 6 bases and 6 bases, with 9 bases remaining between them. The CDR3 covers 11 residues.

A note on this clonotype: A much larger clone lies one base from this, so it may be a read error. The V and J genes are TRBV25-1 and TRBJ2-7, with D perhaps TRBD1 (6 bases). V was cut by 6 bases and J by 5 bases, with 8 bases left in between. Germline V gene sequence: CDR1 MGHDK, CDR2 SYGVNS. The CDR3 consists of 11 residues. The CDR3 sequence: CASRGGNEQYF. Here the CDR3 DNA reads TGTGCCAGCAGAGGGGGTAACGAGCAGTACTTC.

This chain uses TRBV20-1 with TRBJ2-5; 7 positions agree with TRBD1. The germline CDR1 and CDR2 sequences are DFQATT and SNEGSKA (reference sequence). Trimming removed 7 bases from V and 0 bases from J; junction bases left unmatched: 14. The CDR3 extends over 16 amino acids. CDR3 region: CSVDRASDGYQETQYF. The CDR3 nucleotides are TGCAGTGTAGACAGGGCTTCGGACGGCTACCAAGAGACCCAGTACTTC.